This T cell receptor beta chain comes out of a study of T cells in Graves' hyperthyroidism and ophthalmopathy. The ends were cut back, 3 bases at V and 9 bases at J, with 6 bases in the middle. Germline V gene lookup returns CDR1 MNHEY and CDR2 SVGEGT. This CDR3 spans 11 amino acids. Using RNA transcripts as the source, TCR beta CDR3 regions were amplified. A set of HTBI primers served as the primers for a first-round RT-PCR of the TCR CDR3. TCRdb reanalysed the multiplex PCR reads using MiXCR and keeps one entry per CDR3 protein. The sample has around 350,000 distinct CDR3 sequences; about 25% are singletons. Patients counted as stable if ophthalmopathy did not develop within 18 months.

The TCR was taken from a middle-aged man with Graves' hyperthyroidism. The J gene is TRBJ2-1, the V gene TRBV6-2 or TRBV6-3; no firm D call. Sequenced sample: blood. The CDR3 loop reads CASSYGPEQFF. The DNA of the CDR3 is TGTGCCAGCAGTTATGGACCTGAGCAGTTCTTC.